This T cell receptor (beta chain) was identified during a study of sequential checkpoint blockade in melanoma. Study at large: First-line arms were nivolumab then ipilimumab, or the reverse, randomized 1:1. After both sequences, patients received maintenance nivolumab.

The treatment denotes: randomized to nivolumab then ipilimumab (arm A) or the reverse (arm B). DNA-damaging chemotherapy had not been given to any patient beforehand. Sorted cells were live CD3+CD8+, lacking CD19 and CD56, from PBMCs. The repertoire was sequenced with immunoSEQ multiplex PCR; TCRdb's copy has only in-frame clones and lacks some. The sample lists approximately 21,000 clones, about four fifths occurring once. The sequence was obtained from a human donor with melanoma. The sequences come from CD8+ T cells sorted from blood (inferred from file names), collected from a patient given nivolumab and ipilimumab in sequence.

CDR3 residues: CASSRTGDNQPQHF. CDR3 nucleotides: TGTGCCAGCAGTCGGACAGGGGACAATCAGCCCCAGCATTTT. The rearrangement links TRBV5-6 to TRBJ1-5; 9 positions agree with TRBD1. The V segment lost 5 bases and the J segment 3 bases; nucleotides outside the gene matches: 3. The CDR3 is 14 residues long. The germline V gene encodes CDR1 SGHDT and CDR2 YYEEEE.